Shown below are 14 T cell receptor beta chains from a single sample sequenced in a study of early T cells in non-severe SARS-CoV-2 infection. TCRdb recomputed calls from the 5' RACE reads with MiXCR, one row per CDR3 protein. The sample yields about 48,000 distinct CDR3 sequences, around 6.5% seen once. The source material was whole blood, sampled at baseline. The receptor set was obtained from an adult who was a healthcare worker with PCR-confirmed SARS-CoV-2 infection or an uninfected control (not recorded which).

The gene calls are TRBV7-9 and TRBJ1-1, with a weak D call TRBD1 (6 bases). Germline V gene data show CDR1 as SEHNR and CDR2 as FQNEAQ (reference sequence). The CDR3 consists of 11 residues. With 8 bases removed from V and 4 bases from J, the gap between germline ends came to 8 bases. The CDR3 loop is CASPGATEAFF. The CDR3 DNA reads as TGTGCCAGCCCGGGGGCCACTGAAGCTTTCTTT.

This clonotype was detected ten times or more. This chain uses TRBV28 with TRBJ2-7; D remains ambiguous. The CDR3 has 13 amino acids. CDR1 and CDR2 from the germline V gene are MDHEN and SYDVKM. V shed 2 bases and J shed 0 bases, with 5 bases lying between them. The CDR3, as DNA: TGTGCCAGCAGTTTAATCAGCTCCTACGAGCAGTACTTC. This codes for CASSLISSYEQYF.

V gene TRBV2 combines with J gene TRBJ2-5, with 7 positions matching TRBD1. Per germline, CDR1 SNHLY and CDR2 FYNNEI. J gave up 5 bases and V 5 bases, and 14 bases lay outside the gene matches. The CDR3 is 16 residues long. The CDR3 sequence: CASSPRGRGQWETQYF. The CDR3 nucleotides are TGTGCCAGCAGTCCCCGAGGTAGGGGGCAATGGGAGACCCAGTACTTC.

This clonotype showed up many times. This chain connects TRBV10-3 to TRBJ2-3; a possible D gene is TRBD1 (6 bases). The CDR3 consists of 14 residues. V was pared by 6 bases and J by 0 bases, with 10 bases between. Per germline, CDR1 ENHRY and CDR2 SYGVKD. CDR3 nucleotide sequence: TGTGCCATCAGGGGGACACCCAGCACAGATACGCAGTATTTT. It is translated as CAIRGTPSTDTQYF.

This clonotype was detected many times. The chain is built from TRBV7-9 and TRBJ2-3; D call uncertain. CDR1 is SEHNR and CDR2 is FQNEAQ in the germline V gene (reference sequence). The CDR3 extends over 13 amino acids. V lost 5 bases and J lost 2, with 8 bases in between. CDR3 region: CASSPRFTDTQYF. CDR3 coding DNA: TGTGCCAGCAGCCCCAGATTCACAGATACGCAGTATTTT.

The chain is built from TRBV19 and TRBJ2-3; TRBD1 aligns across 7 bases. Judging by the DNA end, TRBJ1-5 fits better; the J call may be wrong. The CDR3 sequence is 15 residues long. From germline, CDR1 is LNHDA and CDR2 SQIVND (reference sequence). Here the CDR3 reads CASSYLQGGTDTQHF. The CDR3 coding sequence is TGTGCCAGTAGCTACCTACAGGGTGGGACAGATACGCAGCATTTT.

The CDR3 DNA sequence: TGTGCCATCAGTGACCCCCGACAGGGGAACACTGAAGCTTTCTTT. Residues: CAISDPRQGNTEAFF. The genes are TRBV10-3 and TRBJ1-1; 7 positions match TRBD1. The germline gives CDR1 ENHRY, CDR2 SYGVKD. The CDR3 runs to 15 residues. V shed 3 bases, J shed 1 base, and the junction held 5 bases outside the gene matches.

This clonotype was picked up a small number of times. This chain joins TRBV20-1 and TRBJ2-5, with a weak D call TRBD2 (6 bases). Germline V gives CDR1 DFQATT, CDR2 SNEGSKA (reference sequence). CDR3 length: 15 residues. V lost 4 bases and J lost 1, with 16 bases in between. The DNA of the CDR3 is TGCAGTGCTACCCGGGACTCCTTCACCCAAGAGACCCAGTACTTC. Translation gives CSATRDSFTQETQYF.

Points on this clonotype: This could be a read error, since a much larger clone is one nucleotide away. The CDR3 DNA is TGTGCCAGCAGCTTAAGTTTTGTAGATACGCAGTATTTT. It is translated as CASSLSFVDTQYF. The chain links TRBV7-3 to TRBJ2-3; no definite D call. Germline V CDR1 and CDR2: SGHTA, FQGTGA. The CDR3 spans 13 residues. Deletions cut 1 base from V and 5 bases from J, with 7 bases between.

This clonotype has a count of ten or more. The rearrangement joins TRBV6-5 to TRBJ1-1; D possibly corresponds to TRBD1 (5 bases). Germline V gene data show CDR1 as MNHEY and CDR2 as SVGAGI. This CDR3 has 14 amino acids. V was shortened by 1 base and J by 1 base, with 7 bases between the two germline ends. CDR3 protein: CASSYLTANTEAFF. CDR3 coding DNA: TGTGCCAGCAGTTACTTGACAGCGAACACTGAAGCTTTCTTT.

This clonotype appeared a few times. V gene TRBV9 combines with J gene TRBJ2-5, with D tentatively TRBD2 (6 bases). CDR1 and CDR2 (germline): SGDLS, YYNGEE. The CDR3 is 15 residues long. Trimming cost V 3 bases and J 1 base, with 13 bases left between them. The DNA for the CDR3 is TGTGCCAGCAGCGCAACGGAGGGTCTCCAAGAGACCCAGTACTTC. It translates to CASSATEGLQETQYF.

There are many counts of this clonotype. This rearrangement joins TRBV2 to TRBJ2-1; D not certain. V lost 7 bases to trimming and J lost 3 bases, with 7 bases between them. This CDR3 comprises 12 residues. Looked up from germline, CDR1 is SNHLY and CDR2 is FYNNEI. DNA for the CDR3: TGTGCCAGCAACACCCTCTACAATGAGCAGTTCTTC. Amino acid sequence: CASNTLYNEQFF.

This clonotype showed up many times. V gene TRBV29-1 combines with J gene TRBJ1-2; no clear D gene. V lost 1 base and J 1 base, leaving 10 bases between the germline ends. This CDR3 comprises 14 residues. The germline V gene has CDR1 SQVTM and CDR2 ANQGSEA. CDR3 in amino acids: CSVEARGYNYGYTF. The DNA for the CDR3 is TGCAGCGTTGAAGCGCGGGGTTATAACTATGGCTACACCTTC.

At least ten counts were recorded for this clonotype. The DNA for the CDR3 is TGTGCCAGCAGTGATTTTACTAGCGGGAGTCCCCAATATGAGCAGTTCTTC. This translates into CASSDFTSGSPQYEQFF. V usage is TRBV6-1 and J usage is TRBJ2-1; 11 bases are shared with TRBD2. This CDR3 is 17 amino acids long. CDR1 is MNHNS and CDR2 is SASEGT in the germline V gene. Trimming cost V 3 bases and J 8 bases; bases outside gene matches: 12.